The rows below give T cell receptor beta chains drawn from one sample of a study of blood T cell repertoires in COVID-19. Some clones are missing from TCRdb's copy, which holds only in-frame ones; the method was immunoSEQ multiplex PCR. This table holds 240,000 or so clones, about 88% found once. What was sequenced was peripheral blood. Receptors originate from a woman aged 40 to 50 who had recovered from COVID-19. Both conserved end residues are part of each CDR3. Each record gives: J gene, clone size, V gene, D gene, CDR3 length, CDR3 DNA, CDR3 protein. The D gene is left open where the match is weak. Size values are once, few and many counts, or a class for expanded clones, and some rows have none.

J: TRBJ2-1; size: few; V: TRBV7-2; D: -; length: 15; DNA: TGTGCCAGCACCCGTTGGGCTAGCGTGGGCAATGAGCAGTTCTTC; CDR3: CASTRWASVGNEQFF
J: TRBJ2-7; size: -; V: TRBV30; D: -; length: 11; DNA: TGTGCCTGGAGGGGGGGCTACGAGCAGTACTTC; CDR3: CAWRGGYEQYF
J: TRBJ2-7; size: -; V: TRBV6-1; D: -; length: 14; DNA: TGTGCCAGCAGTGAAAACCCCAAGGCCGACAGGCGGGTCTTC; CDR3: CASSENPKADRRVF
J: TRBJ2-5; size: once; V: TRBV4-3; D: TRBD2; length: 15; DNA: TGCGCCAGCAGCCAAGATGGGCTAGCGGGGGAGACCCAGTACTTC; CDR3: CASSQDGLAGETQYF
J: TRBJ1-1; size: -; V: TRBV18; D: -; length: 15; DNA: TGTGCCAGCTCACCAGGACGAGGGCCGGGCACTGAAGCTTTCTTT; CDR3: CASSPGRGPGTEAFF
J: TRBJ2-3; size: -; V: TRBV4-1; D: -; length: 14; DNA: TGCGCCAGCAGCCCCCGGGCCGGGGGATGGATAATGGATTTT; CDR3: CASSPRAGGWIMDF
J: TRBJ1-1; size: -; V: TRBV7-9; D: TRBD1; length: 19; DNA: TGTGCCAGCAGCTTAGCGGTTACAGGGGGCCCCCGCATGAACACTGAAGCTTTCTTT; CDR3: CASSLAVTGGPRMNTEAFF
J: TRBJ1-2; size: -; V: TRBV9; D: TRBD1; length: 16; DNA: TGTGCCAGCAGCGCCTCACCGGGACAGGGCTATGGGGGCTACACCTTC; CDR3: CASSASPGQGYGGYTF
J: TRBJ1-1; size: once; V: TRBV6-5; D: -; length: 13; DNA: TGTGCCAGCAGTCCCCCGGGGGGCACTGAAGCTTTCTTT; CDR3: CASSPPGGTEAFF
J: TRBJ1-2; size: -; V: TRBV29-1; D: -; length: 10; DNA: TGCAGCGTTGGCTCCCCCCCGGAGGCCTTC; CDR3: CSVGSPPEAF
J: TRBJ1-1; size: once; V: TRBV11-3; D: -; length: 14; DNA: TGTGCCAGCAGCTTACGAGGCCCCAGCACTGAAGCTTTCTTT; CDR3: CASSLRGPSTEAFF
J: TRBJ2-7; size: -; V: TRBV7-8; D: TRBD2; length: 16; DNA: TGTGCCAGCAGTCCTCGGCGGGAGGTGCTCTGGAACGAGCAGTACTTC; CDR3: CASSPRREVLWNEQYF
J: TRBJ1-5; size: few; V: TRBV6-5; D: -; length: 14; DNA: TGTGCCAGCCAGGGGCAGAACCCCAATCAGCCCCAGCATTTT; CDR3: CASQGQNPNQPQHF
J: TRBJ2-1; size: -; V: TRBV4-2; D: TRBD2; length: 15; DNA: TGTGCCAGCAGCCAAGGCGGCCCGGGGGGCAATGAGCAGTTCTTC; CDR3: CASSQGGPGGNEQFF
J: TRBJ2-7; size: -; V: TRBV5-1; D: -; length: 16; DNA: TGCGCCAGCAGTCCCCTTACTCGCGGCCCCGCCTACGAGCAGTACTTC; CDR3: CASSPLTRGPAYEQYF
J: TRBJ1-2; size: -; V: TRBV4-3; D: -; length: 16; DNA: TGCGCCAGCAGCCAAGATATCGGGGGGCGGTTTTATGGCTACACCTTC; CDR3: CASSQDIGGRFYGYTF
J: TRBJ2-1; size: -; V: TRBV7-2; D: -; length: 13; DNA: TGTGCCAGCAGCTTGGCCGGGGGCAATGAGCAGTTCTTC; CDR3: CASSLAGGNEQFF
J: TRBJ1-2; size: -; V: TRBV6-2/TRBV6-3; D: -; length: 14; DNA: TGTGCCAGCAGTTACCGGGACTGGAACTATGGCTACACCTTC; CDR3: CASSYRDWNYGYTF
J: TRBJ2-1; size: -; V: TRBV6-2/TRBV6-3; D: TRBD1; length: 17; DNA: TGTGCCAGCAGTTACCGCCCGGACAGGGGGCCCTACAATGAGCAGTTCTTC; CDR3: CASSYRPDRGPYNEQFF
J: TRBJ1-1; size: -; V: TRBV7-9; D: TRBD1; length: 17; DNA: TGTGCCAGCAGCTTAGCGCAGGGGACAGGGAGTCGAACTGAAGCTTTCTTT; CDR3: CASSLAQGTGSRTEAFF
J: TRBJ2-3; size: -; V: TRBV19; D: TRBD2; length: 15; DNA: TGTGCCAGTAGTATAGGGGCCCAACTAGCGGGTACGCAGTATTTT; CDR3: CASSIGAQLAGTQYF
J: TRBJ1-2; size: -; V: TRBV2; D: TRBD1; length: 16; DNA: TGTGCCAGCAGCCCACGGACAGGCAACCCAAACTATGGCTACACCTTC; CDR3: CASSPRTGNPNYGYTF
J: TRBJ1-6; size: -; V: TRBV5-6; D: -; length: 18; DNA: TGTGCCAGCAGCCCCCCGGGCCGGCCGGGGGGCTATAATTCACCCCTCCACTTT; CDR3: CASSPPGRPGGYNSPLHF
J: TRBJ2-3; size: -; V: TRBV7-2; D: -; length: 14; DNA: TGTGCCAGCAGCTTAGGGGGGGGGCTGGTTACGCAGTATTTT; CDR3: CASSLGGGLVTQYF
J: TRBJ1-1; size: -; V: TRBV19; D: -; length: 12; DNA: TGTGCCAGTAGTATGGCGGGGGGCGAAGCTTTCTTT; CDR3: CASSMAGGEAFF
J: TRBJ1-4; size: -; V: TRBV18; D: -; length: 15; DNA: TGTGCCAGCTCACCCCTCCGGGTCTTTAATGAAAAACTGTTTTTT; CDR3: CASSPLRVFNEKLFF
J: TRBJ1-2; size: -; V: TRBV5-8; D: TRBD1; length: 16; DNA: TGTGCCAGCAGCTCCAGGGGGTCCAAAGCTAACTATGGCTACACCTTC; CDR3: CASSSRGSKANYGYTF
J: TRBJ2-7; size: -; V: TRBV12-3/TRBV12-4; D: TRBD2; length: 12; DNA: TGTGCCAGCATGGGGGGGGCCTACGAGCAGTACTTC; CDR3: CASMGGAYEQYF
J: TRBJ1-2; size: -; V: TRBV28; D: TRBD1; length: 14; DNA: TGTGCCAGCAGCCGCCGGGGGACAGGTTATGGCTACACCTTC; CDR3: CASSRRGTGYGYTF
J: TRBJ2-4; size: -; V: TRBV20-1; D: -; length: 9; DNA: TGCAGGGGGGGGCCCATTCAGTACTTC; CDR3: CRGGPIQYF